Listed below are T cell receptor beta chains from one sample, sequenced in a study of blood T cell repertoires in COVID-19. Sequenced by immunoSEQ multiplex PCR; TCRdb stores in-frame clones only, minus some. Of tens of thousands of clones listed, roughly nine tenths are singletons. The sample was peripheral blood. The receptors stem from a woman older than 75 with acute or convalescent COVID-19. Both conserved end residues are part of each CDR3. The D gene is left open where the match is weak. Size values are once, few and many counts, or a class for expanded clones, and some rows have none.

CASSPLIAVTDTQYF TGTGCCAGCTCACCATTGATAGCGGTCACAGATACGCAGTATTTT TRBV18 . TRBJ2-3 .
CASRRQAGALPNEQFF TGTGCCAGCAGACGCCAAGCGGGAGCTCTTCCCAATGAGCAGTTCTTC TRBV27 TRBD2 TRBJ2-1 many
CASSRGQTRRGNQPQHF TGTGCCAGCAGCCGAGGACAGACCAGGCGGGGCAATCAGCCCCAGCATTTT TRBV6-2/TRBV6-3 . TRBJ1-5 .
CASGDRGPQHF TGTGCCAGCGGGGACAGGGGGCCCCAGCATTTT TRBV12-3/TRBV12-4 TRBD1 TRBJ1-5 .
CASSPGLRTTDTQYF TGTGCCAGCAGCCCGGGACTGCGAACCACAGATACGCAGTATTTT TRBV5-8 . TRBJ2-3 few
CASSSPSGQPQHF TGTGCCAGCAGCTCCCCCTCGGGTCAGCCCCAGCATTTT TRBV7-8 . TRBJ1-5 .
CASSPTGQGAGGYTF TGTGCCAGCAGTCCAACCGGACAGGGGGCTGGAGGCTACACCTTC TRBV27 TRBD1 TRBJ1-2 .
CASSPSREGVNEQFF TGTGCCAGCAGCCCATCAAGGGAGGGGGTCAATGAGCAGTTCTTC TRBV7-2 . TRBJ2-1 .
CASSPGLAGGRYEQYF TGTGCCAGCTCACCCGGACTAGCGGGGGGGCGGTACGAGCAGTACTTC TRBV18 TRBD2 TRBJ2-7 .
CASSPTVPYEQYF TGTGCCAGCAGCCCGACAGTTCCCTACGAGCAGTACTTC TRBV2 . TRBJ2-7 .
CASSLWPEGIF TGTGCCAGCAGCTTGTGGCCCGAGGGAATCTTC TRBV5-4 . TRBJ2-1 .
CAGSEQGNTEAFF TGTGCCGGATCAGAACAGGGGAACACTGAAGCTTTCTTT TRBV2 . TRBJ1-1 few
CASTLRRGHEQYF TGTGCCAGCACCCTGAGGAGGGGTCACGAGCAGTACTTC TRBV12-3/TRBV12-4 . TRBJ2-7 .
CASSLPTGGTYGYTF TGTGCCAGCAGTTTGCCGACAGGGGGTACTTATGGCTACACCTTC TRBV28 TRBD1 TRBJ1-2 .
CASSADMYGNGYTF TGTGCCAGCAGCGCGGACATGTACGGTAATGGCTACACCTTC TRBV6-5 . TRBJ1-2 .